This T cell receptor (beta chain) was sequenced during a study of molecular identifiers for immune sequencing clone quantification. Across the whole study: RNA, taken in replicates from around 18,000 or 91,000 naive CD8 cells, was split five ways, with four sequenced.

CDR3 length equals 15 residues. CDR1 LNHDA and CDR2 SQIVND come from the germline V gene (reference sequence). Deletions cut 7 bases from V and 0 bases from J, with 15 bases between. Study outcomes and limitations: Jurkat TCR RNA from one cell was spiked into 1 million or so naive cells, and it was reportedly detectable there.

One entry per CDR3 protein, called by TCRdb with MiXCR from the PCR reads. The profile shows under 800,000 distinct CDR3 sequences, 25% of them singletons. This clonotype has a handful of counts. What it recognizes is unknown. Naive CD8 T cells were sorted, and the gate applied was CD8+CD4-CCR7+CD45RA+. The sequenced material came from naive CD8+ T cells from blood, with Jurkat cell RNA spiked in. The subset here: FACS-sorted CD8+CD4-CCR7+CD45RA+ naive T cells. This chain uses TRBV19 with TRBJ1-1, with no clear D. The sequence derives from a human donor in good health. Some libraries in this study had Jurkat cell RNA spiked in. The chain's CDR3 is CASTPSGLMNTEAFF. The CDR3 DNA is TGTGCCAGTACCCCGTCAGGTCTTATGAACACTGAAGCTTTCTTT. The full variable domain, rest sourced from reference TRBV19 and TRBJ1-1, is DGGITQSPKYLFRKEGQNVTLSCEQNLNHDAMYWYRQDPGQGLRLIYYSQIVNDFQKGDIAEGYSVSREKKESFPLTVTSAQKNPTAFYLCASTPSGLMNTEAFFGQGTRLTVV.